These 26 T cell receptor beta chains share one sample of origin, sequenced in a study of Ad26.COV2.S vaccination and SARS-CoV-2 variants. Treatment: 15 to 20 received Ad26.COV2.S at low or high dose, single or two shots; several received placebo; per-sample allocation not given. Day 63 after the first vaccine or placebo injection was the time point for sampling. The repertoire was sequenced with immunoSEQ multiplex PCR; TCRdb's copy has only in-frame clones and lacks some. The sample lists roughly 700,000 clones, approximately 88% occurring once. The input for sequencing was peripheral blood, taken in a trial of Ad26.COV2.S vaccine versus placebo. Receptors were obtained from a person between 18 and 60 years old who received the Ad26.COV2.S COVID-19 vaccine or a placebo.

The rearrangement uses TRBV30 and TRBJ1-5; TRBD1 might be the D (5 bases). This CDR3 has 14 amino acids. Germline V gives CDR1 GTSNPN, CDR2 SVGIG (reference sequence). V lost 1 base to trimming and J lost 6 bases, with 13 bases between them. CDR3 coding DNA: TGTGCCTGGAGTGGCATACAGGAGGGTCAGCCCCAGCATTTT. Its protein product is CAWSGIQEGQPQHF.

The rearrangement joins TRBV6-2 or TRBV6-3 to TRBJ2-4, with D perhaps TRBD2 (5 bases). The length of the CDR3 is 16 residues. V shed 0 bases and J shed 1 base, with 10 bases lying between them. Germline V gene lookup returns CDR1 MNHEY and CDR2 SVGEGT. CDR3 nucleotides: TGTGCCAGCAGTTACTCGGGAGTGGAGGCCAAAAACATTCAGTACTTC. Protein sequence: CASSYSGVEAKNIQYF.

The chain has TRBV7-8 and TRBJ2-5; 7 bases match TRBD2. Germline values: CDR1 SGHVS, CDR2 FQNEAQ. V shed 1 base and J 3 bases; nucleotides not matched to a gene: 8. This CDR3 spans 16 amino acids. The CDR3 sequence is CASSLEVRAGEETQYF. The CDR3 DNA reads TGTGCCAGCAGCTTAGAGGTCCGTGCGGGGGAAGAGACCCAGTACTTC. The full variable domain, its missing parts supplied by reference TRBV7-8 and TRBJ2-5, is GAGVSQSPRYKVAKRGQDVALRCDPISGHVSLFWYQQALGQGPEFLTYFQNEAQLDKSGLPSDRFFAERPEGSVSTLKIQRTQQEDSAVYLCASSLEVRAGEETQYFGPGTRLLVL.

V is TRBV3-1 (or the pseudogene TRBV3-2) and J is TRBJ2-5, with TRBD1 matching 11 bases. Trimming cost V 3 bases and J 5 bases; bases outside gene matches: 8. The germline CDR1 and CDR2 sequences are LGHDT and YNNKEL (reference sequence). The length of the CDR3 is 16 residues. CDR3 region: CASSQTRTGGMETQYF. The CDR3 DNA reads TGTGCCAGCAGCCAGACCCGGACAGGGGGCATGGAGACCCAGTACTTC.

This clone was seen a handful of times. CDR3 sequence (DNA): TGTGCCAGCAGCTTCGCTCCGAACACTGAAGCTTTCTTT. Translating it yields CASSFAPNTEAFF. The chain carries TRBV5-5 and TRBJ1-1; no definite D call. V lost 2 bases to trimming and J lost 1 base, with 6 bases between them. From germline, CDR1 is SGHKS and CDR2 YYEKEE (reference sequence). The CDR3 extends over 13 amino acids.

The chain joins TRBV18 to TRBJ2-7; no firm D call. The CDR3 covers 13 residues. Between the trimmed V and J ends, which lost 3 bases and 7 bases, there was a span of 13 bases. Germline assignment: CDR1 KGHSH and CDR2 LQKENI. CDR3 nucleotide sequence: TGTGCCAGCTCACCGTCACAGCCGGATGAGCAGTACTTC. Its protein is CASSPSQPDEQYF.

This sequence joins TRBV10-1 and TRBJ2-7; 11 nucleotides line up with TRBD2. This CDR3 region has 15 residues. V lost 4 bases and J lost 2; bases outside the gene matches: 4. The germline V gene encodes CDR1 WNHNN and CDR2 SYGVQD (reference sequence). The CDR3 sequence is CASSGPGLAAYEQYF. Here the CDR3 DNA reads TGCGCCAGCAGTGGCCCGGGACTAGCGGCCTACGAGCAGTACTTC.

The chain uses TRBV5-1 and TRBJ2-6; 11 bases line up with TRBD1. Germline CDR1 and CDR2: SGHRS and YFSETQ. V shed 4 bases and J 4 bases; nucleotides not matched to a gene: 4. The CDR3 has 16 amino acids. The DNA for the CDR3 is TGCGCCAGCAGCCCGGGACAGGGGGTAGGGGCCAACGTCCTGACTTTC. Its translation is CASSPGQGVGANVLTF.

Here the CDR3 DNA reads TGTGCCAGCAGCCAAAGACAGGGGGATGAAAAACTGTTTTTT. Translating gives CASSQRQGDEKLFF. V is TRBV5-6 and J is TRBJ1-4, with 9 nucleotides matching TRBD1. CDR1 is SGHDT and CDR2 is YYEEEE in the germline V gene. J lost 6 bases, V lost 4 bases, and 4 bases had no gene match. The CDR3 spans 14 residues.

This CDR3 is CASIPGAFYGYTF. The CDR3 bases are TGTGCCAGCATACCCGGGGCCTTCTATGGCTACACCTTC. V is TRBV6-1 and J is TRBJ1-2, with TRBD1 as a possible D gene (5 bases). Between the trimmed V and J ends, which lost 7 bases and 4 bases, there was a span of 13 bases. The CDR3 loop spans 13 amino acids. Germline V CDR1 and CDR2: MNHNS, SASEGT.

The chain couples TRBV12-3 or TRBV12-4 to TRBJ2-3; possibly TRBD1 for D (6 bases). The CDR3 extends over 13 amino acids. The V gene lost 5 bases and the J gene lost 8 bases, with 14 bases spanning the gap. The CDR3 coding sequence is TGTGCCAGCAGTGGGACATCTCAAGTTACGCAGTATTTT. It specifies CASSGTSQVTQYF.

About this clone: The junction shows a germline mismatch at one end, possibly a read error. V usage is TRBV9 and J usage is TRBJ2-7, with 9 bases fitting TRBD1. This CDR3 spans 17 amino acids. The germline V gene has CDR1 SGDLS and CDR2 YYNGEE. CDR3 sequence (DNA): TGTGCCAGCAGCCCCCGGGTCGGGACAGGGCTCTCCCACGAGCAGTACTTC. Amino acid sequence: CASSPRVGTGLSHEQYF.

This sequence joins TRBV3-1 (or the pseudogene TRBV3-2) and TRBJ2-3; D is perhaps TRBD2 (6 bases). Per the germline V gene, CDR1 is LGHDT and CDR2 is YNNKEL (reference sequence). This CDR3 is 19 amino acids long. V was pared by 4 bases and J by 0 bases, with 23 bases between. CDR3 nucleotide sequence: TGTGCCAGCAGCCGCCCCGGGGGAGCCTCTCCGGAAAGCACAGATACGCAGTATTTT. This gives the protein CASSRPGGASPESTDTQYF.

The chain employs TRBV6-6 and TRBJ2-1, with TRBD2 matching over 11 bases. V gave up 8 bases and J gave up 4 bases; unmatched junction bases: 4. Looked up from germline, CDR1 is MNHNY and CDR2 is SVGAGI (reference sequence). This CDR3 comprises 14 residues. The CDR3 coding sequence is TGTGCCAGCGATAGCGGGAGGGGGTACAATGAGCAGTTCTTC. Amino acid sequence: CASDSGRGYNEQFF.

The rearrangement uses TRBV9 and TRBJ2-7; D might be TRBD2 (6 bases). Germline V gives CDR1 SGDLS, CDR2 YYNGEE. This CDR3 region has 16 residues. The ends were cut back, 4 bases at V and 0 bases at J, with 17 bases in the middle. This CDR3 is CASSKGGLASSYEQYF. CDR3 sequence (DNA): TGTGCCAGCAGCAAGGGAGGTCTAGCGAGCTCCTACGAGCAGTACTTC.

The rearrangement uses TRBV4-3 and TRBJ2-4; D unclear. The V and J ends lost 5 bases and 7 bases respectively, with 12 bases between them. This CDR3 spans 13 amino acids. The germline V gene encodes CDR1 LGHNA and CDR2 YSLEER. This chain's CDR3 is CASSASPGNIQYF. The CDR3 bases are TGCGCCAGCAGCGCCAGCCCGGGTAACATTCAGTACTTC.

The chain links TRBV7-9 to TRBJ2-3; 7 nucleotides align to TRBD1. CDR1 SEHNR and CDR2 FQNEAQ come from the germline V gene (reference sequence). Trimming at V came to 4 bases and at J to 2 bases, leaving 9 bases not matched to a gene. This CDR3 is 16 amino acids long. CDR3 residues: CASSYATGQYTDTQYF. The CDR3 DNA reads as TGTGCCAGCAGCTATGCGACGGGACAGTACACAGATACGCAGTATTTT.

The chain recombines TRBV11-3 with TRBJ2-4; D not certain. With 4 bases removed from V and 8 bases from J, the gap between germline ends came to 12 bases. This CDR3 has 13 amino acids. Germline-derived CDR1 and CDR2 are SGHNT and YENEEA. CDR3 loop: CASSSPADHIQYF. In DNA, the CDR3 is TGTGCCAGCAGCTCTCCGGCAGACCACATTCAGTACTTC. The whole variable domain, filled in from reference TRBV11-3 and TRBJ2-4, reads EAGVVQSPRYKIIEKKQPVAFWCNPISGHNTLYWYLQNLGQGPELLIRYENEEAVDDSQLPKDRFSAERLKGVDSTLKIQPAELGDSAVYLCASSSPADHIQYFGAGTRLSVL.

The rearrangement joins TRBV6-5 to TRBJ2-5, with D possibly matching TRBD1 (6 bases). The CDR3 contains 14 residues. Germline V CDR1 and CDR2: MNHEY, SVGAGI. Trimming removed 5 bases from V and 5 bases from J, with 15 bases in between. The CDR3 sequence is CASSTGQILETQYF. Here the CDR3 DNA reads TGTGCCAGCAGTACCGGACAGATCTTGGAGACCCAGTACTTC.

The rearrangement joins TRBV7-2 to TRBJ1-2, with D tentatively TRBD1 (5 bases). The CDR3 is 15 amino acids. Per germline, CDR1 SGHTA and CDR2 FQGNSA. Trimming left V 0 bases short and J 5 bases short, with 13 bases between. The CDR3 sequence is CASSLARAGHYGYTF. The CDR3 bases are TGTGCCAGCAGCTTAGCGCGGGCAGGGCATTATGGCTACACCTTC.

This chain uses TRBV6-5 with TRBJ1-6; 8 bases are a match to TRBD1. The CDR3 covers 15 residues. V gave up 6 bases and J gave up 7 bases; unmatched junction bases: 8. Germline CDR1 and CDR2: MNHEY and SVGAGI. The CDR3 reads CASSANRGGNSPLHF. The CDR3 nucleotides are TGTGCCAGCAGCGCAAACAGGGGGGGAAATTCACCCCTCCACTTT.

This chain uses TRBV15 with TRBJ2-6, with D unclear. The ends were cut back, 5 bases at V and 0 bases at J, with 8 bases in the middle. Germline V gene sequence: CDR1 LNHNV, CDR2 YYDKDF (reference sequence). This CDR3 spans 15 amino acids. CDR3 nucleotide sequence: TGTGCCACCAGCCTTATGGACTCTGGGGCCAACGTCCTGACTTTC. It encodes CATSLMDSGANVLTF.

The J gene is TRBJ2-1, the V gene TRBV20-1; 12 bases map to TRBD2. This CDR3 contains 16 residues. After removal of 3 bases from V and 1 base from J, the junction contained 4 bases not matched to a gene. Germline V gene lookup returns CDR1 DFQATT and CDR2 SNEGSKA (reference sequence). As DNA, the CDR3 is TGCAGTGCTAGTTATCTAGCGGGAGGGTCCTACAATGAGCAGTTCTTC. The encoded protein is CSASYLAGGSYNEQFF.

The chain employs TRBV9 and TRBJ2-7; TRBD2 aligns across 8 bases. This CDR3 has 15 amino acids. Germline CDR1 and CDR2: SGDLS and YYNGEE. V trimming: 0 bases; J trimming: 7 bases; junction bases outside the gene matches: 9. In nucleotides, the CDR3 is TGTGCCAGCAGCGTAGGTCGAGCGGGAGCGGGGGAGCAGTACTTC. Protein sequence: CASSVGRAGAGEQYF.

This rearrangement joins TRBV6-2 or TRBV6-3 to TRBJ2-7; possible D gene TRBD2, 5 bases. This CDR3 region has 11 residues. Per the germline V gene, CDR1 is MNHEY and CDR2 is SVGEGT. Trimming removed 5 bases at V and 4 bases at J, with 6 bases between. The CDR3 coding sequence is TGTGCCAGCAGTATAGCGTACGAGCAGTACTTC. It is translated as CASSIAYEQYF.

The chain joins TRBV19 to TRBJ1-4, with D perhaps matching TRBD1 (6 bases). The CDR3 loop spans 14 amino acids. Per germline, CDR1 LNHDA and CDR2 SQIVND (reference sequence). The V gene lost 11 bases and the J gene lost 3 bases, with 16 bases spanning the gap. The CDR3 nucleotides read TGTGCCTCCTCGGTGGGGGCGGCTAATGAAAAACTGTTTTTT. It translates to CASSVGAANEKLFF.